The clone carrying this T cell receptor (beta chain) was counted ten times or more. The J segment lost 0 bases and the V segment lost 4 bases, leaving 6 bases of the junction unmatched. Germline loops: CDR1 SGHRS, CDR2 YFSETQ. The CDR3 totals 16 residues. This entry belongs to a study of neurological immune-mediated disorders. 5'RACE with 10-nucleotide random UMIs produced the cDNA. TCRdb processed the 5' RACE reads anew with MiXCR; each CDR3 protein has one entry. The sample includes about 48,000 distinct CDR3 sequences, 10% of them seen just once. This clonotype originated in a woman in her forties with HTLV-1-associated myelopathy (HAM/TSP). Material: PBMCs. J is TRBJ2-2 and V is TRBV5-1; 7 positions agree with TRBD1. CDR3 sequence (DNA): TGCGCCAGCAGCAGGGGACAGCGCACGAACACCGGGGAGCTGTTTTTT. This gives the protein CASSRGQRTNTGELFF.